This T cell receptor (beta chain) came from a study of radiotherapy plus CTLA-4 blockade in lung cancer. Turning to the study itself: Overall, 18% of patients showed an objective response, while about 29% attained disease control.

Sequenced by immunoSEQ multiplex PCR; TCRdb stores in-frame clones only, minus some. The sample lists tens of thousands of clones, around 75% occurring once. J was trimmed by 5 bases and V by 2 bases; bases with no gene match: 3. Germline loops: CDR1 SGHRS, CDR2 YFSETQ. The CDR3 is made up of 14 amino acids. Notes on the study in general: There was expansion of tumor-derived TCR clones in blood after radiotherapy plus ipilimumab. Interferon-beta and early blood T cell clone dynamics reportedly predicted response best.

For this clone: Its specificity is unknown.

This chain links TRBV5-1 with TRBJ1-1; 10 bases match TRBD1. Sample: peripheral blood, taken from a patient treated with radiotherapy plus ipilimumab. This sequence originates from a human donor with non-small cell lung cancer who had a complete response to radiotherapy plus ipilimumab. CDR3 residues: CASSFTGQGTEAFF. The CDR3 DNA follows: TGCGCCAGCAGCTTCACGGGACAGGGGACTGAAGCTTTCTTT.